The clone carrying this T cell receptor beta chain ranks as medium-sized. What it binds is not known. The length of the CDR3 is 11 residues. Deletions cut 8 bases from V and 9 bases from J, with 13 bases between. Whole-study results and caveats: Tumor-infiltrating Treg TCR alpha and beta sequences overlapped most with tumor naive CD4+ T cells, then blood naive.

Cells sorted as Tregs were CD4+, CD25+ and CD127-/low. Amplification of TRBV12-4/TRBJ1-2 clonotypes used adaptor-ligated barcode primers. MiXCR, run by TCRdb on the multiplex PCR reads, gives a single entry per CDR3 protein. The profile shows 900 or so distinct CDR3 sequences, 5.5% to 6% of them singletons. This rearrangement joins TRBV12-3 or TRBV12-4 to TRBJ1-2, with D unclear. The sequencing input was tumor-infiltrating Tregs sorted from the breast tumor. This sequence originates from a female donor with breast cancer. The CDR3, as DNA: TGTGCCAGCGGGGTTTTCCGGAGCTACACCTTC. Amino acids: CASGVFRSYTF.